This T cell receptor (beta chain) was sequenced in a study of CD8+ T cells in alopecia areata (dated by TCRdb to the late 2010s). Some background on the complete study: Treated patients were enrolled in an open-label pilot trial of oral tofacitinib, 5 to 10 mg twice daily, for moderate-to-severe alopecia areata. Biopsies were taken from tofacitinib-treated patients at baseline and again at 4 and 24 weeks into treatment, and several of those patients also had a later scalp biopsy. The study used high-throughput TCRbeta sequencing to examine T cell clonal expansion in alopecia areata, in both the C3H/HeJ mouse model and human patients. Scalp clonality was compared across normal scalp (n=4), patchy alopecia areata scalp (n=8), and alopecia totalis/universalis scalp (n=8). Disease severity in treated patients was measured with the SALT score, which quantifies the percentage of affected scalp surface area. immunoSEQ multiplex PCR using 35 Vbeta forward primers and 13 Jbeta reverse primers was used to amplify TCRbeta CDR3 regions. Scalp tissue and sorted CD4+ and CD8+ peripheral blood T cells from patchy and totalis/universalis alopecia areata patients and from healthy controls were covered by human TCRbeta sequencing. RNA was obtained with the PAXgene miRNA kit for fixed scalp, the miRNeasy kit for PBMCs, and the RNeasy kit for mouse skin. Patients stayed on tofacitinib for 6 to 18 months and then had 6 months of follow-up off drug so that delayed response and recurrence could be assessed. The study at large found these results: Resident alphabeta T cells in normal human skin are also sequenced, complicating scalp TCR repertoire analysis, unlike mouse skin dominated by gammadelta T cells. Many expanded lesional clones were found to persist in scalp and blood during tofacitinib treatment, and relapse after treatment cessation may be partly explained by this persistence. Compared with normal scalp, lesional scalp had higher clonality and more expanded CD8+ clones, particularly in alopecia totalis/universalis, a pattern that suggests antigenic drive. TCR sequences shared between patients were less clear than in mice, possibly partly because of HLA diversity in the patient population. Tofacitinib significantly lowered scalp clonality and the number of expanded CD8+ clones among the top 100 scalp clones. The treated cohort was small, with a single nonresponder, so links between baseline CD8+ expansion and response need larger studies.

Cut back by 8 bases and 5 bases, the V and J ends lie 21 bases apart. In the germline V gene, CDR1 corresponds to MDHEN and CDR2 to SYDVKM. The CDR3 holds 15 amino acids from the cysteine to the phenylalanine. Just the 45-base CDR3 DNA is kept, in frame starting at base 1. Comment on this clone: Its antigen has not been determined. Qualities for individual bases were not recorded, and no much larger clone is one base off.

The time point label, read with the paper, signifies: 4 weeks on oral tofacitinib. The meaning of the sample's treatment or condition label: oral pan-JAK inhibitor, 5-10 mg twice daily. Lesional scalp punch biopsies and peripheral blood were obtained from alopecia areata patients. PBMCs were isolated by density centrifugation and stained for CD3, CD4 and CD8, after which CD4+ and CD8+ T cells were sorted on a FACSAria. Libraries were made using the immunoSEQ multiplex PCR assay. RNA was extracted from all samples and reverse transcribed into cDNA as template for TCR sequencing. First-strand cDNA was synthesized using SuperScript III with a 2:1 mix of oligo-dT and random hexamers. A synthetic immune receptor repertoire was used to assess amplification bias, and residual bias was removed computationally. The paper's data handling went like this. Raw reads were preprocessed for error removal, and CDR3 was defined according to IMGT conventions as running from the conserved cysteine to phenylalanine. Clonality was computed by normalizing Shannon entropy by log2 of the number of productive unique TCRs and subtracting the result from 1. Whether scalp clones were CD4 or CD8 was inferred by matching scalp TCRbeta sequences against CD4 and CD8 repertoires sorted from blood. The source is immuneACCESS, and TCRdb retained only in-frame sequences with V and J called. Part of the clones is not carried over; for the studies checked, unresolved V genes explain less than half of this, and the remainder is unexplained. From that table come the V and J calls and clone size; the DNA was used to work out D and trimming. The sample table lists around 140,000 clones, 54% of them with a count of one. The ten largest clones represent more than 15% of the sample.

The receptor chain draws on TRBV28 and TRBJ2-5, with TRBD1 tentatively as D gene (7 bases match). The sample in question was CD8+ T cells sorted from blood, obtained at week 4, from a patient treated with tofacitinib. This receptor was obtained from a human donor with alopecia areata. The nucleotides are TGTGCCAGCCTGGAAAAAGGAGGGGGCGGGGAGACCCAGTACTTC. Protein translation: CASLEKGGGGETQYF.